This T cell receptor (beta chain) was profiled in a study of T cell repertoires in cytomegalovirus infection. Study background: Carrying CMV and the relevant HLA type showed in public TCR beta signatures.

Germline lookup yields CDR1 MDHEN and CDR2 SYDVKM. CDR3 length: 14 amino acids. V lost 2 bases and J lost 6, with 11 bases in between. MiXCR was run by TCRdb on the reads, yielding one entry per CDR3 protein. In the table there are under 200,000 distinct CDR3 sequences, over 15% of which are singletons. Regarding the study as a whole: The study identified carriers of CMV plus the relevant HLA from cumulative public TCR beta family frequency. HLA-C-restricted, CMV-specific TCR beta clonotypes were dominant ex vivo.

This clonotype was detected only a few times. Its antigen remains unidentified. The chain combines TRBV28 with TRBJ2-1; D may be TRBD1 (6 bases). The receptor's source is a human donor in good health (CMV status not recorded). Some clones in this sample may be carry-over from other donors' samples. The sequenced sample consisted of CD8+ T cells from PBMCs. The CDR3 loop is CASSLGGRFNEQFF. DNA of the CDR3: TGTGCCAGCAGTTTAGGGGGCCGTTTCAATGAGCAGTTCTTC.